This note documents a single T cell receptor (beta chain) sequence. Generated by immunoSEQ multiplex PCR, the TCRdb table keeps only in-frame clones and is missing some. The sample includes approximately 240,000 clones, around four fifths of them seen just once. The sample originates from a study of blood T cell repertoires in COVID-19. What was sequenced was peripheral blood. The TCR originated in a woman aged 55-69 years who had recovered from COVID-19.

CDR3: CASSRGQGGGNEQYF. The CDR3 DNA is TGCGCCAGCAGTCGTGGACAGGGGGGAGGGAACGAGCAGTACTTC. The chain combines TRBV5-1 with TRBJ2-7, with 10 bases lining up with TRBD1. The V gene's germline CDR1 is SGHRS and CDR2 YFSETQ. The CDR3 runs 15 residues. The V gene end was trimmed by 5 bases and the J gene end by 5 bases; junction bases not matched to a gene: 10.